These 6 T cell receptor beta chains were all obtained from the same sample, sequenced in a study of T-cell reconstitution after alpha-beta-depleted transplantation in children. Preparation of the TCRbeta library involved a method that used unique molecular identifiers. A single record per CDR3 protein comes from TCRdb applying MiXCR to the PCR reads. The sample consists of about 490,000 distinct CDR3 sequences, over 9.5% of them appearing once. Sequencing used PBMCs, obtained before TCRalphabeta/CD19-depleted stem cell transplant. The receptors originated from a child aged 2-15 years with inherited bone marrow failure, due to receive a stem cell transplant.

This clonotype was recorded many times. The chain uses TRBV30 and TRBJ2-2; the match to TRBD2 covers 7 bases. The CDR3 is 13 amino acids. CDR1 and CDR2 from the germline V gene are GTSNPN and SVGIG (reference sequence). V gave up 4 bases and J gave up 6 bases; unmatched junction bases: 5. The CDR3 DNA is TGTGCCTGGAAGGCGGGGGTGGCCGGGGAGCTGTTTTTT. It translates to CAWKAGVAGELFF.

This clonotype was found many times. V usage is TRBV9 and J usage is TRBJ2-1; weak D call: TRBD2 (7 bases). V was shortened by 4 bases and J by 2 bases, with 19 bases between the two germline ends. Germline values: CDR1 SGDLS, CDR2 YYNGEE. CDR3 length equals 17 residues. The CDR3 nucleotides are TGTGCCAGCAGCCGAAGGGGGGAGGGAGTAGCCTACAATGAGCAGTTCTTC. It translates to CASSRRGEGVAYNEQFF.

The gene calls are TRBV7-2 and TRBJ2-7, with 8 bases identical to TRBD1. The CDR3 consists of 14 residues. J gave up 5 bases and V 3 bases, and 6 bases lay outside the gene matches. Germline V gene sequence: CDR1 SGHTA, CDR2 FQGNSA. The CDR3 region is CASSFRQGSDEQYF. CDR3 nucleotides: TGTGCCAGCAGCTTTCGACAGGGGTCGGACGAGCAGTACTTC.

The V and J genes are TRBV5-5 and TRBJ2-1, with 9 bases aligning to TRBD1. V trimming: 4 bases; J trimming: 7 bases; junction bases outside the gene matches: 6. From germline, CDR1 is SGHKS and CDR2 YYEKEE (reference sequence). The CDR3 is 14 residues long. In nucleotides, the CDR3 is TGTGCCAGCAGCACCGGACAGGGGCGAAATGAGCAGTTCTTC. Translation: CASSTGQGRNEQFF.

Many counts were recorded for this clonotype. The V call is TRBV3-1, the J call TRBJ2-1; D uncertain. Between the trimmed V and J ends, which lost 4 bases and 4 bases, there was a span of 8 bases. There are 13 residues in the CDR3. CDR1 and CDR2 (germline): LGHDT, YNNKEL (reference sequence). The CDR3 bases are TGTGCCAGCAGCCCGAACTTTTACAATGAGCAGTTCTTC. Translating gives CASSPNFYNEQFF.

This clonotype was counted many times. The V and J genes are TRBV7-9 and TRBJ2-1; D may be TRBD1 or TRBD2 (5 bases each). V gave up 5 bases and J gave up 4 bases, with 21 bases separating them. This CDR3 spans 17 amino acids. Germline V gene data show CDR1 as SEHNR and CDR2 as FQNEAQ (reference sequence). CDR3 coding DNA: TGTGCCAGCAGCCCTCAGTTAGTTTCGGGGCGGTACAATGAGCAGTTCTTC. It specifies CASSPQLVSGRYNEQFF.